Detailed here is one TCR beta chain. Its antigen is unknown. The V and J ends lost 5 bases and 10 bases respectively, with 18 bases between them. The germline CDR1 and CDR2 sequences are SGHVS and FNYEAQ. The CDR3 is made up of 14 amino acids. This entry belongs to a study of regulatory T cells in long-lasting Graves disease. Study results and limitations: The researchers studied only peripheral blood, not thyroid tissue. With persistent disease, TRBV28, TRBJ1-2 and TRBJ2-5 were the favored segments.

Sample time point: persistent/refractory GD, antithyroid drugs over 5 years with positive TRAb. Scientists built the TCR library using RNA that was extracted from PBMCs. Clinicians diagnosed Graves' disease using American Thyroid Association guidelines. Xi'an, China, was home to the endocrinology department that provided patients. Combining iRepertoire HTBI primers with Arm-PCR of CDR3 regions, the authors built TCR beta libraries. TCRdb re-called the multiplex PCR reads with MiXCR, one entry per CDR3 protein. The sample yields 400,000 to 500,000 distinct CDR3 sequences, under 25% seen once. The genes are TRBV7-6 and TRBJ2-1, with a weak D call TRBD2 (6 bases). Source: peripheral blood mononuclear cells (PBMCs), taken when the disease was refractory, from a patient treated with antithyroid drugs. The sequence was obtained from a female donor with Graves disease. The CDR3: CASSNSGTGWEQFF. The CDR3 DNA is TGTGCCAGCAGCAATAGCGGTACCGGATGGGAGCAGTTCTTC. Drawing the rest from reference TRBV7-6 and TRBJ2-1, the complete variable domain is GAGVSQSPRYKVTKRGQDVALRCDPISGHVSLYWYRQALGQGPEFLTYFNYEAQQDKSGLPNDRFSAERPEGSISTLTIQRTEQRDSAMYRCASSNSGTGWEQFFGPGTRLTVL.